Below, 10 T cell receptor beta chains from the same sample are listed, as sequenced in a study of blood T cells in healthy people across ages (dated by TCRdb to the mid-2010s). Library prep was done by 5' RACE. The run used an Illumina HiSeq 2500. A second PCR of about 7 to 12 cycles was performed with a sample-barcoded 5' primer and a J-beta primer mix. TCRdb trimmed the raw reads at Q25, called clones with MiXCR and kept productive beta chains. Rows are unified per CDR3 protein, each entry keeping the most common DNA and genes. Present in this sample are approximately 1.5 million distinct CDR3 sequences, 35% to 45% of which were seen just once. About 4% of the sample comes from the top ten. The sample was blood. The receptors were sampled from a woman between 18 and 29 years old in good health.

With respect to this clonotype: Relative to the germline gene, one junction end is altered; a read error may explain this. The chain combines TRBV4-2 with TRBJ1-5; tentatively, D is TRBD1 (5 bases). Germline CDR1 reads LGHNA; CDR2 reads YNFKEQ. This CDR3 has 15 amino acids. The CDR3 loop reads CPSSQDRQGNQPQHF. CDR3 in DNA: TGTCCCAGCAGCCAAGATCGCCAGGGTAATCAGCCCCAGCATTTT.

Details on this clonotype: An end of the junction differs from the germline gene, which may be a read error. The J gene is TRBJ2-1, the V gene TRBV7-2; TRBD2 is a possible D gene (6 bases). Germline-derived CDR1 and CDR2 are SGHTA and FQGNSA. The CDR3 consists of 13 residues. CDR3 protein: CASSAGPNNGQFF. The CDR3 region has the DNA TGTGCCAGCAGCGCGGGACCGAACAATGGGCAGTTCTTC.

The chain links TRBV5-1 to TRBJ2-7; 7 nucleotides align to TRBD2. V lost 2 bases and J lost 0; bases outside the gene matches: 8. Germline lookup yields CDR1 SGHRS and CDR2 YFSETQ. The CDR3 contains 16 residues. CDR3 DNA sequence: TGCGCCAGCAGCTTCGGGCGAGCGGGGAGCTCCTACGAGCAGTACTTC. This gives the protein CASSFGRAGSSYEQYF.

The chain uses TRBV7-2 and TRBJ2-7, with D tentatively TRBD1 (6 bases). CDR1 SGHTA and CDR2 FQGNSA come from the germline V gene. V lost 3 bases to trimming and J lost 2 bases, with 20 bases between them. The CDR3 is 17 amino acids. CDR3 region: CASSFKGHAFGTYEQYF. In nucleotides, the CDR3 is TGTGCCAGCAGCTTTAAGGGACATGCGTTCGGAACCTACGAGCAGTACTTC.

The V gene is TRBV20-1, the J gene TRBJ2-1, with D tentatively TRBD2 (6 bases). The germline V gene has CDR1 DFQATT and CDR2 SNEGSKA (reference sequence). The CDR3 length is 14 residues. Trimming removed 2 bases at V and 8 bases at J, with 16 bases between. The CDR3 loop reads CSARIFLASDEQFF. The CDR3 DNA sequence: TGCAGTGCTAGAATTTTCCTAGCGAGCGATGAGCAGTTCTTC.

This clonotype was counted a few times. The chain joins TRBV4-3 to TRBJ2-3; TRBD2 agrees at 8 bases. J was trimmed by 4 bases and V by 3 bases; bases with no gene match: 12. There are 17 residues in the CDR3. The germline V gene encodes CDR1 LGHNA and CDR2 YSLEER. Here the CDR3 reads CASSQSPRGGDADTQYF. The DNA of the CDR3 is TGCGCCAGCAGCCAGTCCCCCCGGGGGGGAGATGCAGATACGCAGTATTTT.

This chain links TRBV20-1 with TRBJ2-4, with 13 bases matching TRBD2. Germline loops: CDR1 DFQATT, CDR2 SNEGSKA (reference sequence). J gave up 13 bases and V 1 base, and 7 bases lay outside the gene matches. The CDR3 totals 14 residues. The CDR3 sequence is CSARATSGRNVQYF. The CDR3 DNA is TGCAGTGCTAGAGCGACTAGCGGGAGGAATGTCCAGTACTTC.

This clonotype occurred a few times. A much larger clone sits a single nucleotide away, making a read error possible. The rearrangement links TRBV12-3 or TRBV12-4 to TRBJ2-5; D gene unclear. Trimming removed 8 bases from V and 5 bases from J, with 12 bases in between. The CDR3 spans 12 residues. CDR3 DNA sequence: TGTGCCAGCCGCCCCGCCGACGAGACCCAGTACTTC. This encodes CASRPADETQYF.

DNA of the CDR3: TGTGCCACCAGCAGAGATCTCTTCGGGACAAATTCACCCCTCCACTTT. Amino acid sequence: CATSRDLFGTNSPLHF. V and J are TRBV15 and TRBJ1-6; weak D call: TRBD1 (6 bases). This CDR3 is built from 16 residues. V was shortened by 0 bases and J by 7 bases, with 13 bases between the two germline ends. Germline-derived CDR1 and CDR2 are LNHNV and YYDKDF (reference sequence). The complete variable domain, with remaining parts taken from reference TRBV15 and TRBJ1-6, reads DAMVIQNPRYQVTQFGKPVTLSCSQTLNHNVMYWYQQKSSQAPKLLFHYYDKDFNNEADTPDNFQSRRPNTSFCFLDIRSPGLGDTAMYLCATSRDLFGTNSPLHFGNGTRLTVT.

V gene TRBV6-2 or TRBV6-3 combines with J gene TRBJ2-7, with 8 bases fitting TRBD1. V was clipped by 4 bases and J by 3 bases; unmatched bases: 8. This CDR3 is built from 15 residues. The germline V gene encodes CDR1 MNHEY and CDR2 SVGEGT. CDR3 region: CASSSERTGNYEQYF. The DNA for the CDR3 is TGTGCCAGCAGTTCCGAGAGGACAGGGAACTACGAGCAGTACTTC.